This TCR beta chain was sequenced during a study of cytomegalovirus exposure and HLA in healthy donors. Study-wide findings and caveats: Reported results showed that the classifier diagnosed cytomegalovirus status with high specificity and sensitivity.

The table came from immunoSEQ multiplex PCR; TCRdb's copy has only in-frame clones and leaves some out. The sample has tens of thousands of clones, less than 95% seen once; the top ten hold 0.5% to 0.75%. Germline-derived CDR1 and CDR2 are SNHLY and FYNNEI. The CDR3 length is 16 residues. With 3 bases removed from V and 9 bases from J, the gap between germline ends came to 18 bases. The table lists this clone with a few counts. Its specificity is not known. Separation from the roughly 680-subject first cohort characterized the roughly 120-subject validation cohort, to which the donors belonged. The source is a woman in her late teens or twenties in good health and CMV-seronegative. The genes are TRBV2 and TRBJ1-6; D gene unclear. Sequenced input: PBMCs. CDR3 sequence (DNA): TGTGCCAGCAGTGACAGGAAGGACGGGGATATTTCACCCCTCCACTTT. It yields the protein CASSDRKDGDISPLHF. Supplemented by reference TRBV2 and TRBJ1-6, the full variable domain reads EPEVTQTPSHQVTQMGQEVILRCVPISNHLYFYWYRQILGQKVEFLVSFYNNEISEKSEIFDDQFSVERPDGSNFTLKIRSTKLEDSAMYFCASSDRKDGDISPLHFGNGTRLTVT.